The present T cell receptor beta chain was sequenced within a study of T cells in Graves' hyperthyroidism and ophthalmopathy (dated by TCRdb to between 2019 and 2020). For the wider study: Peripheral blood was collected at initial diagnosis, before any treatment. Prospective prediction of ophthalmopathy was tested in an independent validation cohort consisting of 18 hyperthyroidism patients and more than 15 patients who later progressed to ophthalmopathy. In addition, the study compared T-cell repertoires in thyroid tissue and in blood from about 6 Graves' hyperthyroidism patients. After sampling, hyperthyroidism patients received methimazole starting at 30 mg daily, and ophthalmopathy patients received high-dose intravenous methylprednisolone. TCR V-J signatures able to tell the groups apart were searched for in a discovery cohort of 100 patients, of whom roughly 42 had Graves' ophthalmopathy and around 57 had stable Graves' hyperthyroidism. The paper reports TCR Vbeta CDR3 sequencing of roughly 140 peripheral blood samples: some 41 ophthalmopathy, under 80 hyperthyroidism and approximately 17 progressor patients. The 100 or so discovery patients were randomly divided into training and test sets at a 7:3 ratio. What the work shows at the level of the full study, not this receptor alone: Blood samples also contained most of the expanded thyroid clonotypes (frequency above 0.001), which suggests that blood repertoires may reflect thyroid immune responses. During validation, the model predicted progression to ophthalmopathy a median of approximately 7 months ahead of onset, with just under 71% sensitivity and roughly 72% specificity. Sample size was not statistically predetermined, and investigators were not blinded to group allocation. In cross-validation, a model built on a 13 V-J signature told ophthalmopathy apart from stable hyperthyroidism with 85% to 90% sensitivity and roughly 81% specificity, and in testing the same model reached 80%/75%.

The junction shows trimming of 4 bases on V and 5 bases on J, and the gene matches do not reach 7 bases of it. The germline V gene provides CDR1 ENHRY and CDR2 SYGVKD. Including cysteine and phenylalanine, the CDR3 has 15 amino acids. The retained sequence is limited to the CDR3, 45 bases, with the frame set at the first base. Ophthalmopathy patients had moderately to severely active disease, Clinical Activity Score of at least 3, NOSPECS grade of at least 4, and duration under 3 months. The study excluded patients with uncontrolled infections, other autoimmune diseases, pregnancy or lactation. Diagnoses were based on clinical symptoms, serum thyroxine and TRAb, thyroid ultrasound and orbital computed tomography. Ficoll-Paque density gradient centrifugation was used to isolate PBMCs from 10 ml of fresh peripheral blood. Total RNA was extracted with Trizol reagent, and quality was checked on an Agilent 2100 Bioanalyzer.

TCR beta CDR3 regions were amplified from RNA transcripts. A first-round RT-PCR of the TCR CDR3 used the HTBI primer set with the Qiagen OneStep RT-PCR kit. Libraries were constructed in a second round of multiplex PCR, after which size selection and purification were performed. Paired-end sequencing of the libraries was performed with 100 bp reads on an Illumina HiSeq2000. The authors processed their data as follows. Raw data were processed with SOAPnuke, discarding reads with adapters, uncalled bases, mean Phred below 15, or no exact constant-primer or identifier match. High-quality paired reads were merged with COPE v1.2.5, and unique nucleotide sequences were defined as clonotypes. MiTCR v1.1 was used to align clonotypes to the IMGT TRBV, TRBD and TRBJ reference segments. Analysis was restricted to V-J combinations with a frequency above 0.0001, which covered 99.2% of repertoires. A TCS score was defined as the ratio between F50 (clonal expansion) and ExV (chaos), using BLOSUM62-based TCRdist between CDR3 peptides within each V-J. Welch's t-statistics and random forest reduced roughly 500 V-J features to 13, which were used in a naive Bayes classifier (R e1071). Using fastp at Q25 and MiXCR, TCRdb reprocessed the public reads and kept productive beta chains. Rows are combined by CDR3 protein, so each entry shows the most common genes and DNA. The V and J calls shown here were made by TCRdb, not taken from the authors' results. Recorded for this sample are hundreds of thousands of distinct CDR3 sequences; over 20% of them occurred a single time. Around 64% of the sample lies in the top ten.

This clonotype showed up just a few times. There is no known antigen for this receptor. No clone much larger than this one lies a single base away; base qualities are absent. Recombination connected TRBV10-3 to TRBJ1-2; 10 junctional bases match TRBD1. The sequenced sample consisted of blood. The clonotype was recovered from a young man with Graves' ophthalmopathy. The encoded CDR3 is CAISAPRDRGYGYTF. The DNA reads TGTGCCATCAGTGCGCCCCGGGACAGGGGTTATGGCTACACCTTC.